Sequencing of this T cell receptor (beta chain) was carried out in a study of CD8+CD57+ T cells in acquired aplastic anemia. Study-wide background: Roughly 3.1 ug was the average amount of DNA from sorted CD4+ and CD8+ cells. General study findings and limits: Between patients and controls, CD8+ Simpson's diversity did not vary significantly.

Template material for TCR beta VDJ and CDR3 profiling consisted of genomic DNA. TCRdb passed the reads through MiXCR, listing each CDR3 protein once. The sample records 150,000 to 200,000 distinct CDR3 sequences, approximately 40% being singletons. The CDR3 is made up of 14 amino acids. CDR1 and CDR2 from the germline V gene are SGHAT and FQNNGV. V lost 1 base and J lost 5, with 11 bases in between. This clonotype occurred a few times. The antigen is unknown. A read error is possible here, since a much larger clone lies one base away. Sequenced sample: sorted CD4+, CD8+, or CD8+CD57+ T cells (not recorded which) from PBMCs. The chain joins TRBV11-2 to TRBJ2-5; D is perhaps TRBD2 (5 bases). This TCR derives from a human donor in good health. The CDR3 loop reads CASSLGVGGETQYF. The CDR3 region has the DNA TGTGCCAGCAGCTTAGGAGTGGGCGGGGAGACCCAGTACTTC.